This note documents a single T cell receptor beta chain sequence. These data come from a study of blood T cell repertoires in COVID-19. For the study at large: COVID-19 samples, acute and convalescent, were from the United States, Italy and Spain.

Sequencing was performed with immunoSEQ multiplex PCR; in TCRdb, only in-frame clones are kept and a portion is missing. The sample includes approximately 670,000 clones, 85% to 90% of them seen just once. In germline, CDR1 is LGHDT, CDR2 YNNKEL (reference sequence). The ends were cut back, 1 base at V and 1 base at J, with 11 bases in the middle. This CDR3 is 15 amino acids long. Source material: peripheral blood. This receptor was obtained from a woman aged 18 to 35 with acute or convalescent COVID-19. J is TRBJ2-7 and V is TRBV3-1 (or the pseudogene TRBV3-2); D ambiguous. CDR3 residues: CASSQGMGISYEQYF. The CDR3 DNA reads as TGTGCCAGCAGCCAAGGAATGGGCATATCCTACGAGCAGTACTTC.